This record covers a single T cell receptor (beta chain). Its target is unknown. There were at least 5.5 micrograms of total RNA extracted from every sample. This record comes from a study of blood T cells in healthy people across ages. As for the study in general: About one barcoded beta molecule per two T cells was captured by template switching. Study results and caveats: Unsorted PBMC material precluded a definitive naive versus antigen-experienced comparison.

CDR1 is MDHEN, CDR2 SYDVKM, per germline. The CDR3 spans 15 residues. The V and J ends lost 2 bases and 4 bases respectively, with 15 bases between them. Together with a sample-barcoded 5' primer, a J-beta primer mix was included in a second PCR lasting about 7 to 12 cycles. Sequencing yielded, for each sample, at least 3 million paired-end reads carrying CDR3. MiXCR, run by TCRdb on the 5' RACE reads, gives a single entry per CDR3 protein. Found here are about 1.7 million distinct CDR3 sequences, 28% of them singletons; the top ten hold 6.5% to 8.5%. The clonotype was recovered from a woman aged 30 to 39 in good health. The rearrangement uses TRBV28 and TRBJ2-7; tentatively, D is TRBD2 (6 bases). Source material: blood. This chain's CDR3 is CASSLTREVDYEQYF. The DNA for the CDR3 is TGTGCCAGCAGTTTAACTAGGGAGGTCGATTACGAGCAGTACTTC.